The rows below give T cell receptor beta chains drawn from one sample of a study of shared clonotypes between healthy human individuals. Only in-frame clones appear in the TCRdb table, and some are missing; sequencing was by immunoSEQ multiplex PCR. The repertoire holds about a million clones, with around 80% as singletons. Material: memory CD4+ T cells sorted from blood. The receptor set was obtained from a man between 18 and 35 years old in good health. The CDR3 runs from the conserved cysteine through the conserved F or W. The D gene is left open where the match is weak. The size field is filled for only some rows; it gives once, few, many or a size class.

d_gene: NA; abundance: few; j_gene: TRBJ1-6; v_gene: TRBV7-9; CDR3aa: CASSREGSGSPLHF; CDR3nt: TGTGCCAGCAGCCGTGAGGGCTCAGGTTCACCCCTCCACTTT
d_gene: TRBD1; abundance: NA; j_gene: TRBJ1-5; v_gene: TRBV19; CDR3aa: CASSPDRVGDQPQHF; CDR3nt: TGTGCCAGTAGTCCGGACAGGGTCGGGGATCAGCCCCAGCATTTT
d_gene: NA; abundance: NA; j_gene: TRBJ2-1; v_gene: TRBV11-2; CDR3aa: CASSGQEKGEQFF; CDR3nt: TGTGCCAGCAGCGGGCAAGAAAAAGGGGAGCAGTTCTTC
d_gene: NA; abundance: NA; j_gene: TRBJ1-5; v_gene: TRBV18; CDR3aa: CASSRSRVESNQPQHF; CDR3nt: TGTGCCAGCTCACGGAGCAGGGTGGAGAGCAATCAGCCCCAGCATTTT
d_gene: NA; abundance: few; j_gene: TRBJ1-2; v_gene: TRBV6-1; CDR3aa: CASSEAGFGYTF; CDR3nt: TGTGCCAGCAGTGAAGCCGGCTTTGGCTACACCTTC
d_gene: NA; abundance: NA; j_gene: TRBJ2-3; v_gene: TRBV10-3; CDR3aa: CAISESDTQYF; CDR3nt: TGTGCCATCAGTGAGTCAGATACGCAGTATTTT
d_gene: NA; abundance: once; j_gene: TRBJ2-2; v_gene: TRBV5-3; CDR3aa: CARSLAQYVESNTGELFF; CDR3nt: TGTGCCAGAAGCCTAGCGCAATACGTAGAAAGTAACACCGGGGAGCTGTTTTTT
d_gene: NA; abundance: once; j_gene: TRBJ1-2; v_gene: TRBV5-5; CDR3aa: CASSLEAQGGYGYTF; CDR3nt: TGTGCCAGCAGCTTGGAGGCTCAGGGAGGCTATGGCTACACCTTC
d_gene: TRBD1; abundance: NA; j_gene: TRBJ1-6; v_gene: TRBV30; CDR3aa: CAWGQGANSPLHF; CDR3nt: TGTGCCTGGGGACAGGGGGCCAATTCACCCCTCCACTTT
d_gene: TRBD1; abundance: NA; j_gene: TRBJ1-4; v_gene: TRBV5-4; CDR3aa: CASSQAWGTGDEKLFF; CDR3nt: TGTGCCAGCAGCCAGGCTTGGGGGACAGGGGATGAAAAACTGTTTTTT
d_gene: TRBD1; abundance: few; j_gene: TRBJ1-6; v_gene: TRBV11-2; CDR3aa: CASSSTDRVGSPLHF; CDR3nt: TGTGCCAGCAGCTCTACGGACAGGGTCGGTTCACCCCTCCACTTT
d_gene: NA; abundance: NA; j_gene: TRBJ1-5; v_gene: TRBV7-9; CDR3aa: CASSTGMSNQPQHF; CDR3nt: TGTGCCAGCAGTACAGGGATGAGCAATCAGCCCCAGCATTTT
d_gene: NA; abundance: NA; j_gene: TRBJ2-7; v_gene: TRBV7-6; CDR3aa: CASSPGTVDYEQYF; CDR3nt: TGTGCCAGCAGCCCCGGGACGGTTGATTACGAGCAGTACTTC
d_gene: NA; abundance: NA; j_gene: TRBJ2-6; v_gene: TRBV19; CDR3aa: CASSIAPFSGANVLTF; CDR3nt: TGTGCCAGTAGTATAGCCCCCTTTTCTGGGGCCAACGTCCTGACTTTC
d_gene: NA; abundance: NA; j_gene: TRBJ1-1; v_gene: TRBV4-1; CDR3aa: CASSQRGTATEAFF; CDR3nt: TGCGCCAGCAGCCAAAGGGGGACCGCAACTGAAGCTTTCTTT